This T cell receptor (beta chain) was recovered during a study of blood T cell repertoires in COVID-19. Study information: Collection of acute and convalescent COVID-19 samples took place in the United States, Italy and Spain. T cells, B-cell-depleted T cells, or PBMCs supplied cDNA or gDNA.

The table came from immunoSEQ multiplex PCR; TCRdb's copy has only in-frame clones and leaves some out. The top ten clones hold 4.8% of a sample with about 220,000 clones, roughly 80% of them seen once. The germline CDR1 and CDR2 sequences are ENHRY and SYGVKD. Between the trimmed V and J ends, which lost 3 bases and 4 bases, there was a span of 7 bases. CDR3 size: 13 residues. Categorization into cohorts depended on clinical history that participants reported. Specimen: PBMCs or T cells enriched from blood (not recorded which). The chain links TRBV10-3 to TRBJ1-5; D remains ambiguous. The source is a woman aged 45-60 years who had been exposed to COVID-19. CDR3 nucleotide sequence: TGTGCCATCAGTGAAGGAGGTAATCAGCCCCAGCATTTT. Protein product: CAISEGGNQPQHF.